These T cell receptor beta chains were read from a single sample in a study of T cells in Graves' hyperthyroidism and ophthalmopathy. Using its own MiXCR run on the multiplex PCR reads, TCRdb lists one record per CDR3 protein. Of about 360,000 distinct CDR3 sequences listed, 13% are singletons. Source material: blood. All receptors come from a woman aged 18-29 years with Graves' hyperthyroidism. Each CDR3 is given with its conserved first and last residue. A D gene is named only where the DNA matches it firmly. Rows may omit the clone size; those that give it use once, few, many or a size class.

j_call,v_call,clone_size,d_call,cdr3_nt,cdr3_aa
TRBJ1-2,TRBV20-1,many,NA,TGCAGTGCTAGAGACGGCGGGGGCTATGGCTACACCTTC,CSARDGGGYGYTF
TRBJ1-2,TRBV11-2,many,NA,TGTGCCAGCAGCTTATTAGGGCAGACATATGGCTACACCTTC,CASSLLGQTYGYTF
TRBJ1-6,TRBV11-2,many,NA,TGTGCCAGCAGCTCCCCCCCTCGGGCAGGGGAAGACTCACCCCTCCACTTT,CASSSPPRAGEDSPLHF
TRBJ2-3,TRBV3-1,NA,TRBD2,TGTGCCAGCAGCCATCCGGGGGGGGGCACAGATACGCAGTATTTT,CASSHPGGGTDTQYF
TRBJ2-2,TRBV5-1,NA,NA,TGCGCCAGCAGCCGGAGCAAGGGCACCGGGGAGCTGTTTTTT,CASSRSKGTGELFF
TRBJ2-7,TRBV5-6,few,TRBD1,TGTGCCAGCAGCGCACGATTCCCCGGGACAGGGGGCGAGCAGTACTTC,CASSARFPGTGGEQYF
TRBJ2-5,TRBV5-1,few,TRBD2,TGCGCCAGCAGTTTTTCCGGGACTAGCCTTTCAACGTACCAAGAGACCCAGTACTTC,CASSFSGTSLSTYQETQYF
TRBJ2-2,TRBV29-1,many,TRBD2,TGCAGCGTCCAAGGCAGCGGGACGTCGACCGGGGAGCTGTTTTTT,CSVQGSGTSTGELFF
TRBJ1-2,TRBV28,many,NA,TGTGCCAGCAGTTTTAAAGGGCGCTATGGCTACACCTTC,CASSFKGRYGYTF
TRBJ2-3,TRBV4-3,many,TRBD2,TGCGCCAGCAGCCAAGGAGCAGCGGGAGGACCCACAGATACGCAGTATTTT,CASSQGAAGGPTDTQYF
TRBJ1-2,TRBV28,many,NA,TGTGCCAGCAGTTTGGGCAAACGGGGCTATGGCTACACCTTC,CASSLGKRGYGYTF
TRBJ2-2,TRBV13,many,NA,TGTGCCAGCAGCTTAGTAGGGGGGGACAGACCTAACACCGGGGAGCTGTTTTTT,CASSLVGGDRPNTGELFF
TRBJ2-3,TRBV5-1,many,TRBD2,TGCGCCAGCAGCTCAGGACTAGCGGGAGGAGGAGATACGCAGTATTTT,CASSSGLAGGGDTQYF
TRBJ2-1,TRBV25-1,NA,NA,TGTGCCAGCAGTGAATTGGCTAACCAGTTCTTC,CASSELANQFF
TRBJ2-6,TRBV6-2/TRBV6-3,few,TRBD1,TGTGCCAGCAGGGACAGGGTTGGGGCCAACGTCCTGACTTTC,CASRDRVGANVLTF
TRBJ2-7,TRBV7-9,many,TRBD2,TGTGCCAGCAGCCAGGGCGGAGCGGGAGTCACCTACGAGCAGTACTTC,CASSQGGAGVTYEQYF